This TCR beta chain stems from a study of human T cells and chemical hapten exposure. Points from the study as a whole: Large CDR3 similarity clusters arose significantly more often from expanded TCRs than from controls.

This clonotype was counted only a few times. What it binds is not known. MiXCR, run by TCRdb on the RACE reads, gives a single entry per CDR3 protein. This table has 84,000 or so distinct CDR3 sequences, 8% to 11% appearing once. Sample time point: patch test 1, 2 weeks after DPC sensitization. Treatment denoted: therapeutic diphenylcyclopropenone sensitization with weekly scalp DPC. CDR1 and CDR2 (germline): SQVTM, ANQGSEA. The V and J ends lost 6 bases and 1 base respectively, with 12 bases between them. This CDR3 is 13 amino acids long. The source material was whole blood, sampled in connection with sensitization to the hapten diphenylcyclopropenone (DPC). This receptor was taken from a man in his forties or fifties with alopecia areata. Some clones in this sample may be carry-over from other donors' samples. This chain joins TRBV29-1 and TRBJ1-1; tentatively, D is TRBD1 (5 bases). CDR3 sequence: CSVGGTANTEAFF. The CDR3 coding sequence is TGCAGCGTCGGAGGGACGGCGAACACTGAAGCTTTCTTT. The full variable domain, completed using reference TRBV29-1 and TRBJ1-1, is SAVISQKPSRDICQRGTSLTIQCQVDSQVTMMFWYRQQPGQSLTLIATANQGSEATYESGFVIDKFPISRPNLTFSTLTVSNMSPEDSSIYLCSVGGTANTEAFFGQGTRLTVV.